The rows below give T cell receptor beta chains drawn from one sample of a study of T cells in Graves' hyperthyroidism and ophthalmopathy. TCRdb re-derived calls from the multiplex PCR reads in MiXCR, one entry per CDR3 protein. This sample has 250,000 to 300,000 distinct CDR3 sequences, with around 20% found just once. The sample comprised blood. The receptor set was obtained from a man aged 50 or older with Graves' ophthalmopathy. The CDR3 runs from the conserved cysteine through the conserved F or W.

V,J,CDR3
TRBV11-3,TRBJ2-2,CASSLRGGNEELFF
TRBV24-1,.,CATSAGAGYEQFF
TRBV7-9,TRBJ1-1,CASSLGSLFTGAFF
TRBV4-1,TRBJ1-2,CASSRSGYGYTF
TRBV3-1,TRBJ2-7,CASSRGDGSSYEQYF
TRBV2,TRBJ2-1,CASSYGDEQFF
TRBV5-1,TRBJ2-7,CASSRTGGDYEQYF
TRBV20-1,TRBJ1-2,CSAWLGRNYGYTF
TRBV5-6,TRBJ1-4,CASSLYRDGGTNEKLFF
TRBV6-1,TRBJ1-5,CASSNTGEQPQHF
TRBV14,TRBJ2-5,CASSQGLNRPRETQYF
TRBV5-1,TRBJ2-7,CASSFSGRPGYEQYF
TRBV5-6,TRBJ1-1,CASSLAPHMNTEAFF
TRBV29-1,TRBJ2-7,CSVTPGPSRKGYEQYF
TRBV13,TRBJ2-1,CASSSSSGLSYNEQFF
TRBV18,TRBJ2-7,CASGGRERSYEQYF
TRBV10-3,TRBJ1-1,CAISESGKATEAFF
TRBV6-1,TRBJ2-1,CASWTGSSYNEQFF
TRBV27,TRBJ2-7,CASSPQGRGYEQYF
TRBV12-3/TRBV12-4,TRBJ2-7,CASSRGGGQIYEQYF
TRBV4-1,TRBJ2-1,CASSQDGRGRGNEQFF
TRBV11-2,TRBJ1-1,CASSVLTEAFF